The sequence of this TCR beta chain was determined in a study of T cells in Graves' hyperthyroidism and ophthalmopathy. Template material for amplifying TCR beta CDR3 regions consisted of RNA transcripts. The study used the HTBI primer set for a first-round RT-PCR of the TCR CDR3. In TCRdb, the multiplex PCR reads were re-called with MiXCR into one record per CDR3 protein. In the table there are some 300,000 distinct CDR3 sequences, around 13% of which are singletons. This clonotype was recorded many times. Antigen: not known. Trimming took 4 bases from V and 2 from J; bases not matched to a gene: 1. From germline, CDR1 is KGHDR and CDR2 SFDVKD. The CDR3 runs to 14 residues. Study findings and constraints: Most thyroid clonotypes that were expanded above 0.001 also turned up in blood.

Those patients with uncontrolled infection, other autoimmune disease, pregnancy or lactation were excluded. The chain combines TRBV24-1 with TRBJ2-5; 9 bases fit TRBD1. Sample: blood. The sequence was obtained from a woman between 35 and 50 years old with Graves' hyperthyroidism. CDR3 bases: TGTGCCACCAGTGAGACAGGGGGACAAGAGACCCAGTACTTC. Amino acids: CATSETGGQETQYF.